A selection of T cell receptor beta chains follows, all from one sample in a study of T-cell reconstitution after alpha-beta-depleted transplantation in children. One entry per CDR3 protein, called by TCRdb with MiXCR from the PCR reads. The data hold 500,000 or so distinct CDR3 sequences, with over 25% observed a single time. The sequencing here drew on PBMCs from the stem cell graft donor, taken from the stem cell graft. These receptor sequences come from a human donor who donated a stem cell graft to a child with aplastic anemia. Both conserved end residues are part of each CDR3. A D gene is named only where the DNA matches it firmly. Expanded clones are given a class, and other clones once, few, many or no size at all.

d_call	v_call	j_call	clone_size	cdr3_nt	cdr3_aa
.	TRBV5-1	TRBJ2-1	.	TGCGCCAGCAACAAAGACCCATTGTCGTCAACTGAGCAGTTCTTC	CASNKDPLSSTEQFF
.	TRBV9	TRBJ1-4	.	TGTGCCAGCAGCACGGGACAACCAAATGAAAAACTGTTTTTT	CASSTGQPNEKLFF
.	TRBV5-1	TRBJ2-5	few	TGCGCCAGCAGCTCGGGGGCTACGTACGGAGAGACCCAGTACTTC	CASSSGATYGETQYF
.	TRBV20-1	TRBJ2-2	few	TGCAGTGCTTGGGAGAGACAGTCGAACACCGGGGAGCTGTTTTTT	CSAWERQSNTGELFF
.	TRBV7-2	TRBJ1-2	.	TGTGCCAGCAGCTTTGTCCCCGAGGGAGGCTACACCTTC	CASSFVPEGGYTF
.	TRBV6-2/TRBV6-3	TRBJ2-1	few	TGTGCCAGCAGCCTCCGGGACGGAGGATCGCAGTTCTTC	CASSLRDGGSQFF
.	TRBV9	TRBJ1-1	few	TGTGCCAGCAGCGTAGTCTTCGGAGACACTGAAGCTTTCTTT	CASSVVFGDTEAFF
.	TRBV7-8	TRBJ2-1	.	TGTGCCAGCAGCTTTCCCGAACACAATGAGCAGTTCTTC	CASSFPEHNEQFF
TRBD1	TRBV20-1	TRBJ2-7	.	TGCAGTGCTAAAGGGGGCGAAGTGTCCTACGAGCAGTACTTC	CSAKGGEVSYEQYF
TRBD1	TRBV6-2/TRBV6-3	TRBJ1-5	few	TGTGCCAGCAGTATGCCATCAGACAGGGGCAATCAGCCCCAGCATTTT	CASSMPSDRGNQPQHF
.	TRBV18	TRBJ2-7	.	TGTGCCAGCTCACCACACGATATATCAACGGAGCAGTACTTC	CASSPHDISTEQYF
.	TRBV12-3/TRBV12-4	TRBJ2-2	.	TGTGCCAGCAGTAACGGGGAGCTGTTTTTT	CASSNGELFF
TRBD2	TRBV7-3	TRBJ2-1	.	TGTGCCAGCAGCTCCCCGGGACTAGCTTGGAATGAGCAGTTCTTC	CASSSPGLAWNEQFF
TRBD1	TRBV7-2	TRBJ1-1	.	TGTGCCAGCAGTTGGCCGACAGGGGGCGTAAAAGCTTTCTTT	CASSWPTGGVKAFF
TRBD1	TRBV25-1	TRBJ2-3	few	TGTGCCAGCAGGGACAGGAGCACAGATACGCAGTATTTT	CASRDRSTDTQYF
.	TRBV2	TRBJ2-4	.	TGTGCCAGCAGTTTCCAGCAGCTAGCCAAAAACATTCAGTACTTC	CASSFQQLAKNIQYF
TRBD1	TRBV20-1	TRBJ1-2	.	TGCAGTGCTAGAGATTGGGACAGTTATGGCTACACCTTC	CSARDWDSYGYTF
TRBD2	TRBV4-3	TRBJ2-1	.	TGCGCCAGCAGCCAGACGACTAGCGGGAGGAGCGGTGAGCAGTTCTTC	CASSQTTSGRSGEQFF
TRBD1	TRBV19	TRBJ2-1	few	TGTGCCAGTAGTATGTACGCCATTTTACAGGGGGCATACAATGAGCAGTTCTTC	CASSMYAILQGAYNEQFF
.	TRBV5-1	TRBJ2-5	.	TGCGCCAGCAGCTTGCTGGACGGAGGAGAGACCCAGTACTTC	CASSLLDGGETQYF